The sequence of this T cell receptor beta chain was determined in a study of blood T cells in healthy people across ages. This clonotype turned up a few times. Primed by a sample-barcoded 5' primer and a J-beta primer mix, a second PCR proceeded for about 7 to 11 cycles. TCRdb re-called the 5' RACE reads with MiXCR, one entry per CDR3 protein. The repertoire holds 1.6 million or so distinct CDR3 sequences, around 36% seen once, with about 11% in the top ten. V was cut by 6 bases and J by 10 bases, with 21 bases left in between. Germline-derived CDR1 and CDR2 are LGHDT and YNNKEL (reference sequence). The CDR3 length is 14 residues.

Sample: blood. This chain connects TRBV3-1 to TRBJ2-5, with a tentative D call TRBD1 (6 bases). The clonotype was recovered from a woman in her twenties or thirties in good health. CDR3 coding DNA: TGTGCCAGCAGTCGACAGGTTACTAAGGAGGTCCAGTACTTC. It yields the protein CASSRQVTKEVQYF.